These 25 T cell receptor beta chains share one sample of origin, sequenced in a study of spatial heterogeneity in lung cancer. Documented time point: sample taken at primary tumor resection. One entry per CDR3 protein results from TCRdb running MiXCR on the 5' RACE reads. The table has roughly 6,000 distinct CDR3 sequences, 1.3% seen once. General study results and limits: Tumors with more nonsynonymous mutations had more expanded intratumoral alpha and beta TCRs.

These receptors have no identified antigens. The sequencing used lung tumor tissue, collected at surgery. Source of these receptors: a male donor with early-stage non-small cell lung cancer.

This clonotype was counted many times. The CDR3 protein is CASSGGQGGGYTF. The CDR3 region has the DNA TGCGCCAGCAGCGGGGGACAGGGCGGCGGCTACACCTTC. This sequence joins TRBV5-1 and TRBJ1-2, with TRBD1 matching over 9 bases. V dropped 4 bases and J dropped 8; count of bases not matched to a gene: 6. The germline V gene has CDR1 SGHRS and CDR2 YFSETQ. The CDR3 sequence is 13 residues long. Full variable domain (remainder filled in from reference TRBV5-1 and TRBJ1-2): KAGVTQTPRYLIKTRGQQVTLSCSPISGHRSVSWYQQTPGQGLQFLFEYFSETQRNKGNFPGRFSGRQFSNSRSEMNVSTLELGDSALYLCASSGGQGGGYTFGSGTRLTVV.

This clonotype occurred many times. The rearrangement links TRBV29-1 to TRBJ2-3; 8 bases fit TRBD1. With 5 bases clipped from V and 4 bases from J, the junction kept 11 bases outside the gene matches. CDR1 is SQVTM, CDR2 ANQGSEA, per germline. This CDR3 spans 15 amino acids. The CDR3 nucleotides read TGCAGCGTTCCCGCCCCAGGGGGCTACGCAGATACGCAGTATTTT. Translation gives CSVPAPGGYADTQYF.

This clonotype was recorded at least ten times. The chain joins TRBV10-3 to TRBJ1-5, with a tentative D call TRBD1 (6 bases). The CDR3 has 14 amino acids. Germline V gene lookup returns CDR1 ENHRY and CDR2 SYGVKD. The V end was cut by 4 bases, the J end by 6 bases, with 13 bases between. The CDR3: CAISAGQSVQPQHF. The CDR3 nucleotides are TGTGCCATCAGTGCAGGACAGTCAGTTCAGCCCCAGCATTTT.

This clonotype has ten or more counts. The genes are TRBV10-1 and TRBJ1-2, with TRBD1 as a possible D gene (6 bases). The CDR3 consists of 13 residues. Germline lookup yields CDR1 WNHNN and CDR2 SYGVQD (reference sequence). Trimming removed 5 bases at V and 6 bases at J, with 13 bases between. In DNA, the CDR3 is TGCGCCAGCAGTCCCGGGACAACCCATGGCTACACCTTC. Its translation is CASSPGTTHGYTF.

This clonotype rates as medium-sized. The V call is TRBV4-2, the J call TRBJ1-2; the D gene is possibly TRBD1 (5 bases). CDR3 size: 12 residues. V gave up 3 bases and J gave up 8 bases, with 10 bases separating them. Germline V gene lookup returns CDR1 LGHNA and CDR2 YNFKEQ. The CDR3 region is CASSQNEGGYTF. For the CDR3, the DNA is TGTGCCAGCAGCCAGAACGAGGGGGGCTACACCTTC.

This clonotype was seen ten or more times. The V and J genes are TRBV27 and TRBJ2-5; TRBD2 matches at 10 bases. Trimming at V came to 2 bases and at J to 6 bases, leaving 6 bases not matched to a gene. This CDR3 is built from 15 residues. Germline values: CDR1 MNHEY, CDR2 SMNVEV (reference sequence). In DNA form, the CDR3 reads TGTGCCAGCAGTTTACTAGCGGGAGAGAAACAGACCCAGTACTTC. Translation: CASSLLAGEKQTQYF.

This clonotype was found many times. The rearrangement links TRBV14 to TRBJ1-2, with TRBD1 matching over 7 bases. This CDR3 has 16 amino acids. The V gene end was trimmed by 2 bases and the J gene end by 4 bases; junction bases not matched to a gene: 10. The germline V gene encodes CDR1 SGHDN and CDR2 FVKESK. CDR3 sequence (DNA): TGTGCCAGCAGCCAAAGTGGGACAGCCGTTAGCTATGGCTACACCTTC. Translated: CASSQSGTAVSYGYTF.

In this sample, this clonotype is medium-sized. V is TRBV24-1 and J is TRBJ1-1; no reliable D call. V shed 8 bases and J shed 6 bases, with 0 bases lying between them. This CDR3 has 8 residues. The V gene's germline CDR1 is KGHDR and CDR2 SFDVKD. CDR3 amino acids: CATTEAFF. DNA for the CDR3: TGTGCCACCACTGAAGCTTTCTTT.

This clonotype was seen repeatedly, ten times or more. This chain links TRBV4-2 with TRBJ2-2; D is unresolved. Trimming stripped 3 bases from V and 9 bases from J, with 14 bases between. Germline CDR1 and CDR2: LGHNA and YNFKEQ. The CDR3 is made up of 14 amino acids. CDR3 in amino acids: CASSQGLVDRELFF. The CDR3 DNA reads TGTGCCAGCAGCCAGGGTCTTGTTGACCGGGAGCTGTTTTTT.

This clonotype is medium-sized (0.01 to 0.1%) within its sample. The chain carries TRBV7-2 and TRBJ2-3; TRBD2 matches 8 bases. The germline CDR1 and CDR2 sequences are SGHTA and FQGNSA. The CDR3 contains 19 residues. V gave up 1 base and J gave up 4 bases; unmatched junction bases: 16. CDR3 DNA sequence: TGTGCCAGCAGCTTAGGTTTGTTAACTAGCGGAACGAGGGCAGATACGCAGTATTTT. This sequence encodes CASSLGLLTSGTRADTQYF.

This clonotype was seen ten or more times. V gene TRBV28 combines with J gene TRBJ2-6; D may be TRBD1 (6 bases). The CDR3 covers 16 residues. With 5 bases removed from V and 4 bases from J, the gap between germline ends came to 15 bases. Germline V CDR1 and CDR2: MDHEN, SYDVKM. Here the CDR3 reads CASSLYSGAGANVLTF. DNA of the CDR3: TGTGCCAGCAGTCTTTACTCAGGGGCAGGGGCCAACGTCCTGACTTTC. The full variable domain, with the rest looked up from reference TRBV28 and TRBJ2-6, is DVKVTQSSRYLVKRTGEKVFLECVQDMDHENMFWYRQDPGLGLRLIYFSYDVKMKEKGDIPEGYSVSREKKERFSLILESASTNQTSMYLCASSLYSGAGANVLTFGAGSRLTVL.

This clonotype is categorized as medium-sized. V gene TRBV20-1 combines with J gene TRBJ2-7, with D perhaps matching TRBD1 (6 bases). CDR1 is DFQATT and CDR2 is SNEGSKA in the germline V gene (reference sequence). This CDR3 has 12 amino acids. The V gene lost 6 bases and the J gene lost 2 bases, with 11 bases spanning the gap. The CDR3: CSAWGPTYEQYF. CDR3 nucleotide sequence: TGCAGTGCCTGGGGGCCAACCTACGAGCAGTACTTC.

This clonotype is deemed medium-sized. The chain uses TRBV2 and TRBJ2-2; TRBD2 matches 9 bases. V gave up 7 bases and J gave up 0 bases; unmatched junction bases: 6. This CDR3 spans 16 amino acids. The germline V gene encodes CDR1 SNHLY and CDR2 FYNNEI. CDR3 region: CASIEVAGANTGELFF. CDR3 DNA sequence: TGTGCCAGCATCGAGGTAGCGGGAGCGAACACCGGGGAGCTGTTTTTT.

Ten or more counts support this clonotype. The V call is TRBV6-1, the J call TRBJ1-5; TRBD1 is a possible D gene (6 bases). CDR3 size: 16 residues. Trimming removed 6 bases from V and 3 bases from J, with 18 bases in between. Germline values: CDR1 MNHNS, CDR2 SASEGT. CDR3 coding DNA: TGTGCCAGCAGGCGGGGGCGGCAGTGGGACAATCAGCCCCAGCATTTT. Translation gives CASRRGRQWDNQPQHF.

This clonotype came up many times. The chain employs TRBV5-1 and TRBJ2-7; TRBD1 matches 9 bases. Per germline, CDR1 SGHRS and CDR2 YFSETQ. Germline trimming cut 2 bases from V and 4 bases from J; bases unmatched to any gene: 1. The CDR3 consists of 13 residues. CDR3 region: CASSLDRGYEQYF. As DNA, the CDR3 is TGCGCCAGCAGCTTAGACAGGGGGTACGAGCAGTACTTC. The variable domain in full, with the rest retrieved from reference TRBV5-1 and TRBJ2-7, is KAGVTQTPRYLIKTRGQQVTLSCSPISGHRSVSWYQQTPGQGLQFLFEYFSETQRNKGNFPGRFSGRQFSNSRSEMNVSTLELGDSALYLCASSLDRGYEQYFGPGTRLTVT.

This clonotype was observed at least ten times. The chain links TRBV6-5 to TRBJ1-1; D might be TRBD1 (6 bases). The CDR3 consists of 15 residues. CDR1 is MNHEY, CDR2 SVGAGI, per germline. Trimming left V 6 bases short and J 7 bases short, with 21 bases between. In DNA form, the CDR3 reads TGTGCCAGCAGCCCCTTGAAGGGGGGAGGCAATGAAGCTTTCTTT. As protein: CASSPLKGGGNEAFF.

This chain uses TRBV6-6 with TRBJ1-1; 8 bases agree with TRBD1. With V trimmed by 4 bases and J by 5 bases, 6 bases remained unmatched. The CDR3 has 14 residues. CDR1 MNHNY and CDR2 SVGAGI come from the germline V gene (reference sequence). The CDR3 nucleotides are TGTGCCAGCAGTTCCGGACAGGGCCGGACTGAAGCTTTCTTT. The encoded protein is CASSSGQGRTEAFF.

This clonotype showed up many times. The genes are TRBV6-5 and TRBJ2-1; 10 bases fit TRBD1. Germline V CDR1 and CDR2: MNHEY, SVGAGI. After removal of 2 bases from V and 6 bases from J, the junction contained 4 bases not matched to a gene. The CDR3 is 15 amino acids. CDR3 in DNA: TGTGCCAGCAGTTACCGGGACAGGGGACGCAATGAGCAGTTCTTC. Encoded protein: CASSYRDRGRNEQFF.

This clonotype has ten or more counts. This chain links TRBV7-2 with TRBJ2-1, with TRBD1 as a possible D gene (5 bases). Germline V CDR1 and CDR2: SGHTA, FQGNSA. This CDR3 comprises 14 residues. Trimming took 1 base from V and 8 from J, leaving 12 bases between them. The CDR3 loop reads CASSLEGRVDEQFF. CDR3 nucleotide sequence: TGTGCCAGCAGCTTAGAGGGGCGTGTCGATGAGCAGTTCTTC.

Many counts were recorded for this clonotype. This rearrangement joins TRBV6-1 to TRBJ1-2; D remains ambiguous. This CDR3 contains 15 residues. Germline V gene data show CDR1 as MNHNS and CDR2 as SASEGT. With 4 bases removed from V and 0 bases from J, the gap between germline ends came to 12 bases. This chain's CDR3 is CASSAFTLANYGYTF. In nucleotides, the CDR3 is TGTGCCAGCAGTGCCTTCACCTTAGCTAACTATGGCTACACCTTC.

Judged by abundance, this clonotype is medium-sized. The V call is TRBV12-3 or TRBV12-4, the J call TRBJ1-2; D remains ambiguous. The ends were cut back, 3 bases at V and 6 bases at J, with 11 bases in the middle. The CDR3 contains 13 residues. The CDR3 nucleotides read TGTGCCAGCAGTTTTCTCTTCAACGATGGCTACACCTTC. This translates into CASSFLFNDGYTF.

This clonotype appeared many times. CDR3 loop: CASSYRESSYEQYF. The CDR3 coding sequence is TGTGCCAGCAGTTACAGGGAGAGCTCCTACGAGCAGTACTTC. The chain is built from TRBV6-2 or TRBV6-3 and TRBJ2-7, with D possibly being TRBD2 (5 bases). The CDR3 length is 14 residues. Trimming cost V 2 bases and J 0 bases, with 8 bases left between them. In germline, CDR1 is MNHEY, CDR2 SVGEGT.

The sample holds many counts of this clonotype. This sequence joins TRBV6-6 and TRBJ2-7, with TRBD2 identical over 9 bases. V dropped 4 bases and J dropped 2; count of bases not matched to a gene: 9. Germline-derived CDR1 and CDR2 are MNHNY and SVGAGI (reference sequence). The CDR3 contains 16 residues. CDR3 nucleotides: TGTGCCAGCAGTTCACAACTAGCGGGCAACGCCTACGAGCAGTACTTC. Its translation: CASSSQLAGNAYEQYF.

This clonotype is classed as medium-sized (0.01 to 0.1%). This sequence joins TRBV19 and TRBJ1-1, with 9 bases identical to TRBD1. Germline V gene sequence: CDR1 LNHDA, CDR2 SQIVND (reference sequence). V lost 8 bases, J lost 4 bases, and 8 bases stayed unmatched. This CDR3 comprises 14 residues. The DNA for the CDR3 is TGTGCCAGTGGTTTGGGGACAGGGATCACTGAAGCTTTCTTT. Translation gives CASGLGTGITEAFF.

There are many counts of this clonotype. The V and J genes are TRBV28 and TRBJ2-5, with D possibly matching TRBD2 (5 bases). Germline V gene lookup returns CDR1 MDHEN and CDR2 SYDVKM. The CDR3 runs 15 residues. V dropped 2 bases and J dropped 0 bases, with 10 bases sitting between them. The CDR3 spells CASSLVGLYQETQYF. The DNA for the CDR3 is TGTGCCAGCAGTTTAGTAGGACTCTACCAAGAGACCCAGTACTTC.